Sequencing of this T cell receptor beta chain was carried out in a study of T cells in Graves' hyperthyroidism and ophthalmopathy. Whole-study findings and limits: Most clonotypes that expanded in the thyroid above 0.001 also showed up in blood.

This clonotype was counted a few times. As yet, its antigen is unknown. This may come from a read error, since a much larger clone is one base off. For Graves' hyperthyroidism to be stable, ophthalmopathy could not progress within 18 months. RNA transcripts yielded amplified TCR beta CDR3 regions. The study used the HTBI primer set for a first-round RT-PCR of the TCR CDR3. TCRdb ran MiXCR on the multiplex PCR reads and lists one entry per CDR3 protein. The data hold 90,000 to 120,000 distinct CDR3 sequences, with roughly 15% observed a single time. The receptor's source is a woman in her 50s with Graves' hyperthyroidism. Sequenced sample: blood.

This chain's CDR3 is CAWNDFLGWSASRRFGNEQFF. The CDR3 DNA reads as TGTGCCTGGAATGACTTTTTAGGATGGTCCGCTAGCAGGAGATTCGGGAATGAGCAGTTCTTC. This chain connects TRBV30 to TRBJ2-1, with D possibly matching TRBD2 (5 bases). Between the trimmed V and J ends, which lost 4 bases and 7 bases, there was a span of 38 bases. This CDR3 contains 21 residues. The V gene's germline CDR1 is GTSNPN and CDR2 SVGIG (reference sequence). The whole variable domain, filled in from reference TRBV30 and TRBJ2-1, reads SQTIHQWPATLVQPVGSPLSLECTVEGTSNPNLYWYRQAAGRGLQLLFYSVGIGQISSEVPQNLSASRPQDRQFILSSKKLLLSDSGFYLCAWNDFLGWSASRRFGNEQFFGPGTRLTVL.